Included here is one TCR beta chain sequence, with context. Its antigen is not identified. This entry comes from a study of PD-1 blockade in mismatch repair-deficient tumors. Findings and limits, study-wide: Rapid post-treatment expansion, then contraction, generally preceding radiologic response, marked tumor-resident clones.

Sequencing used immunoSEQ multiplex PCR; TCRdb keeps in-frame clones, though not all of them. Of about 120,000 clones in the sample, around three quarters were seen once. The CDR3 is made up of 15 amino acids. Germline V lookup: CDR1 SGHRS, CDR2 YFSETQ. Germline trimming cut 4 bases from V and 3 bases from J; bases unmatched to any gene: 8. The sequence was collected from an adult with mismatch repair-deficient cancer. The sequencing used peripheral blood, collected roughly 60 weeks after starting pembrolizumab. The chain employs TRBV5-1 and TRBJ2-7; 9 bases agree with TRBD1. CDR3 loop: CASSIRPGQGYEQYF. The CDR3, as DNA: TGCGCCAGCAGCATACGACCGGGACAGGGCTACGAGCAGTACTTC.